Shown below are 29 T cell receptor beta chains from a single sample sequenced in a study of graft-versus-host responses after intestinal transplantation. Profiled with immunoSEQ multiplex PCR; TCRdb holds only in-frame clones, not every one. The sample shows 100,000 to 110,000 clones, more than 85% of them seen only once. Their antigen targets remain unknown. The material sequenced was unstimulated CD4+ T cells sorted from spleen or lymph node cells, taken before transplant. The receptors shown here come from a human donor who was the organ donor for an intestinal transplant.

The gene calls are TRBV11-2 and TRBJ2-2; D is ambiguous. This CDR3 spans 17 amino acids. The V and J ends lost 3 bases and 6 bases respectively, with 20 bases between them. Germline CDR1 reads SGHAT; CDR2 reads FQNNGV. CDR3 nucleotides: TGTGCCAGCAGCTTCCCCGGCTTGGTCCGAGGCTCCGGGGAGCTGTTTTTT. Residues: CASSFPGLVRGSGELFF.

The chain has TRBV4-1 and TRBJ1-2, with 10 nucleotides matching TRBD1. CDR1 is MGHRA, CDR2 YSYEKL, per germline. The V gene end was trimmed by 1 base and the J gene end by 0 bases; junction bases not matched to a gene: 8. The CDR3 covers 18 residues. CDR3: CASSQGGGQGKANYGYTF. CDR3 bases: TGCGCCAGCAGCCAAGGAGGGGGACAGGGGAAAGCTAACTATGGCTACACCTTC.

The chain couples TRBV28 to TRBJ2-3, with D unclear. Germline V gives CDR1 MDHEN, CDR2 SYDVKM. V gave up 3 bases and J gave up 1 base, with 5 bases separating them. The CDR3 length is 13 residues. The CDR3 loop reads CASSFGGTDTQYF. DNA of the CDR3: TGTGCCAGCAGTTTTGGGGGCACAGATACGCAGTATTTT.

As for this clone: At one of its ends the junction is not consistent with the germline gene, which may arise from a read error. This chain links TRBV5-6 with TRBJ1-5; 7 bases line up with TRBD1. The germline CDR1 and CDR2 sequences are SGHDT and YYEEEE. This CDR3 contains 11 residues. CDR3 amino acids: CDRGGKQPQHF. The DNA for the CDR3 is TGTGATCGAGGGGGCAAACAGCCCCAGCATTTT.

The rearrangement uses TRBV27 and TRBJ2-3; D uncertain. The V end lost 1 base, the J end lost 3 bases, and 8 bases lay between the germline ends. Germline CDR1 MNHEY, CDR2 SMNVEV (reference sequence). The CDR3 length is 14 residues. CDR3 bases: TGTGCCAGCAGTTTATTACGGGCGACAGATACGCAGTATTTT. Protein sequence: CASSLLRATDTQYF.

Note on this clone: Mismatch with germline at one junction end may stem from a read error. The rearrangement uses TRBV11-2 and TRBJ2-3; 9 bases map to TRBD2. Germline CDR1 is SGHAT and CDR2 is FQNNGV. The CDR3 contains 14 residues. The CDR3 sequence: CASSSLLAGKLKRF. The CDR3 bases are TGTGCCAGCAGCTCCCTGCTAGCGGGGAAACTAAAGAGGTTT.

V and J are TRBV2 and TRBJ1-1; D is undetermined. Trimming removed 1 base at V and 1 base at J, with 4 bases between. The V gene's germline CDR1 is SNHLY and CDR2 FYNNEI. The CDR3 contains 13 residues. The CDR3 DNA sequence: TGTGCCAGCAGTGAAGACTGGAACACTGAAGCTTTCTTT. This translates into CASSEDWNTEAFF.

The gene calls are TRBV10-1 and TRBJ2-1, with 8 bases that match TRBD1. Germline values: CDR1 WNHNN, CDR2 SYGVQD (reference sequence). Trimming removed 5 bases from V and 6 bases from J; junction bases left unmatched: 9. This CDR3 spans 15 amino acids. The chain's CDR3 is CASSLTGVASNEQFF. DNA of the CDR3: TGCGCCAGCAGTCTGACAGGGGTGGCGTCCAATGAGCAGTTCTTC.

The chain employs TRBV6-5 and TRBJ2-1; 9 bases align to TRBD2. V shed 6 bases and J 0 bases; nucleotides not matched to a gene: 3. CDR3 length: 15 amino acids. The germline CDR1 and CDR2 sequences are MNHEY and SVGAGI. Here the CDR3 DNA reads TGTGCCAGCAGGAGTAGCGGGGGCTCCTACAATGAGCAGTTCTTC. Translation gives CASRSSGGSYNEQFF.

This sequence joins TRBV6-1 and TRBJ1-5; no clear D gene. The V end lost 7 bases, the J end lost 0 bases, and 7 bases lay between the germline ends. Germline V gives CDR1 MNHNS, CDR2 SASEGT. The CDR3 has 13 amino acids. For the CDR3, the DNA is TGTGCCAGCACAGTGTATAGCAATCAGCCCCAGCATTTT. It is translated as CASTVYSNQPQHF.

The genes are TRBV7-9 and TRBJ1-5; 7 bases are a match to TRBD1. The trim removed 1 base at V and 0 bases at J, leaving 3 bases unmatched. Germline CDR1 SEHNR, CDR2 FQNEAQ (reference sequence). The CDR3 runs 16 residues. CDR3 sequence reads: CASSLGQGHSNQPQHF. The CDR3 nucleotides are TGTGCCAGCAGCTTAGGACAGGGACATAGCAATCAGCCCCAGCATTTT. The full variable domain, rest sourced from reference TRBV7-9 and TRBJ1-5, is DTGVSQNPRHKITKRGQNVTFRCDPISEHNRLYWYRQTLGQGPEFLTYFQNEAQLEKSRLLSDRFSAERPKGSFSTLEIQRTEQGDSAMYLCASSLGQGHSNQPQHFGDGTRLSIL.

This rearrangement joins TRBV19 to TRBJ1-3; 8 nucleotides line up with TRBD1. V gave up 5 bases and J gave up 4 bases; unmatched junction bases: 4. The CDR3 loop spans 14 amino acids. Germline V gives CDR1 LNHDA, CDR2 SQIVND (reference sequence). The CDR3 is CASSLGQGGNTIYF. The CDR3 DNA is TGTGCCAGTAGTCTCGGACAGGGAGGAAACACCATATATTTT.

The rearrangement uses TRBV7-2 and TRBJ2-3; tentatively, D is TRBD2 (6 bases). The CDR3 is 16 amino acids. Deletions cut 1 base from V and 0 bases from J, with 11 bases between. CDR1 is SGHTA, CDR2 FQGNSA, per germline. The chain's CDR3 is CASSLGPGTSTDTQYF. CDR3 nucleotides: TGTGCCAGCAGCTTAGGCCCCGGGACTAGCACAGATACGCAGTATTTT.

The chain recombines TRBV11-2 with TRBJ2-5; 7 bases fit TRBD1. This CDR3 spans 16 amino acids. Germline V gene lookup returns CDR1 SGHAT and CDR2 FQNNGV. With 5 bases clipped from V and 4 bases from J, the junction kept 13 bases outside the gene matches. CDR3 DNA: TGTGCCAGCAGCATCCCTAGGGGGCTTTACCCAGAGACCCAGTACTTC. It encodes CASSIPRGLYPETQYF.

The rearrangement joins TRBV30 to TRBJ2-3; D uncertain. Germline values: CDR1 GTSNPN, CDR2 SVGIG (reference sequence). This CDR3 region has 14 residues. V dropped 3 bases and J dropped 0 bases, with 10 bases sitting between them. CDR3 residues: CAWRGSGSTDTQYF. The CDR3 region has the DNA TGTGCCTGGAGGGGATCAGGTAGCACAGATACGCAGTATTTT.

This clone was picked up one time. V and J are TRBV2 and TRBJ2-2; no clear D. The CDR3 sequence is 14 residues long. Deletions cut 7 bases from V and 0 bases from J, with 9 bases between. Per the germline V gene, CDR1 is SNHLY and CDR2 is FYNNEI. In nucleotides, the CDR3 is TGTGCCAGCATGCGGACGGCGAACACCGGGGAGCTGTTTTTT. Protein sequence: CASMRTANTGELFF.

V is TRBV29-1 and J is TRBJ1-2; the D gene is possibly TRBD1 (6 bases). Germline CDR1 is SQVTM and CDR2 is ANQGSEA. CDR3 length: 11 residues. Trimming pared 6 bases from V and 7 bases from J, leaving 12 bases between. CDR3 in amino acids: CSVDAGAGYTF. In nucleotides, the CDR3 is TGCAGCGTCGACGCAGGGGCTGGCTACACCTTC.

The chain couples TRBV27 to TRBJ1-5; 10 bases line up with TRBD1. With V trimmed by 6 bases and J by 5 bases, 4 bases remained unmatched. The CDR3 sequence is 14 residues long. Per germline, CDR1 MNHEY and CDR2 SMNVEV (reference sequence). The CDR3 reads CASSRDRGYQPQHF. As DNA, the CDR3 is TGTGCCAGCAGCCGGGACAGGGGATATCAGCCCCAGCATTTT.

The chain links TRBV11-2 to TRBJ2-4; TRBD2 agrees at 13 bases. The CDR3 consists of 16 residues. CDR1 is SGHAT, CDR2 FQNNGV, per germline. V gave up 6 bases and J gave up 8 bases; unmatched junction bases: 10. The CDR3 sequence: CASSSTSGGPWDIQYF. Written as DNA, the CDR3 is TGTGCCAGCAGTTCGACTAGCGGGGGGCCGTGGGACATTCAGTACTTC.

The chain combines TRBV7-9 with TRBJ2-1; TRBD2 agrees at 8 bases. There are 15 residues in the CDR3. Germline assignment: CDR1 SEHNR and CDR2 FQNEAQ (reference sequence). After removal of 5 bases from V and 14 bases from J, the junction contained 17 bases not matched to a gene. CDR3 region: CASSPVGKTGGGEFF. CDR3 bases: TGTGCCAGCAGCCCCGTTGGTAAGACGGGGGGGGGAGAGTTCTTC.

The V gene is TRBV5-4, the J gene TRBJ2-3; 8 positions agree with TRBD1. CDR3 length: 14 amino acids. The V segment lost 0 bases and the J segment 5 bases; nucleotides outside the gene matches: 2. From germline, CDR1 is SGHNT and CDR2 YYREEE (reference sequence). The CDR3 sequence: CASSLVTGGDTQYF. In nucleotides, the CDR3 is TGTGCCAGCAGCTTGGTTACAGGGGGAGATACGCAGTATTTT.

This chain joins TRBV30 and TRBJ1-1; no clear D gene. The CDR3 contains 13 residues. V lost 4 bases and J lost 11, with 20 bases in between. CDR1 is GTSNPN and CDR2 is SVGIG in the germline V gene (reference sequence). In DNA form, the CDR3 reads TGTGCCTGGACCAGATACCGGGAGGGCGAGGCTTTCTTT. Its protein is CAWTRYREGEAFF.

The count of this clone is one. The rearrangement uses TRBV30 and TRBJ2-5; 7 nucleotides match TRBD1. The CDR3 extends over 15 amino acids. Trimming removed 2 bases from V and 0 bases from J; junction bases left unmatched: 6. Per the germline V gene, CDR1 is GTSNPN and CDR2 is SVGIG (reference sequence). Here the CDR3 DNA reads TGTGCCTGGAGTCCGGGACAGCCGTACCAAGAGACCCAGTACTTC. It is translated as CAWSPGQPYQETQYF.

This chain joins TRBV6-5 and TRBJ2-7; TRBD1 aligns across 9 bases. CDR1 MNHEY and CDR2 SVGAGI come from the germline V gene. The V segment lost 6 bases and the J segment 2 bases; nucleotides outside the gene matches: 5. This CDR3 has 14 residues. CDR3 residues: CASRQGARAYEQYF. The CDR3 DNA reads TGTGCCAGCAGACAGGGGGCTCGCGCCTACGAGCAGTACTTC.

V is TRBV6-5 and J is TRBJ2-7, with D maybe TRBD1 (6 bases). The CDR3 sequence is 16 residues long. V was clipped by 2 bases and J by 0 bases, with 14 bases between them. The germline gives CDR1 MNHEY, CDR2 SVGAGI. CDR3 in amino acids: CASSYGWAGVSYEQYF. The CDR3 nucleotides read TGTGCCAGCAGTTACGGGTGGGCAGGGGTCTCCTACGAGCAGTACTTC.

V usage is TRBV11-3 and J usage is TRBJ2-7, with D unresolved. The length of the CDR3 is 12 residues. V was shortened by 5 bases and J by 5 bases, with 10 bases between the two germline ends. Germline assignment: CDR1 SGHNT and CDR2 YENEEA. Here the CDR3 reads CASSAMANEQYF. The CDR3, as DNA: TGTGCCAGCAGCGCCATGGCAAACGAGCAGTACTTC.

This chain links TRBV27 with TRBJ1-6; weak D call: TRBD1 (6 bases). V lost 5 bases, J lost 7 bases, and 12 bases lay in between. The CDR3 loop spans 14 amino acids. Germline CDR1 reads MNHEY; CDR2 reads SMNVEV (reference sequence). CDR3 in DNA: TGTGCCAGCAGTCCTGGACAGCAGAATTCACCCCTCCACTTT. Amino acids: CASSPGQQNSPLHF.

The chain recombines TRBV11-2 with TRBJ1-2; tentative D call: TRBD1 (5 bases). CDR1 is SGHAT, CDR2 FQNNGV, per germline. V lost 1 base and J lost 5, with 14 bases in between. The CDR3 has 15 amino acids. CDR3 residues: CASSLGPGEEYGYTF. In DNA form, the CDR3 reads TGTGCCAGCAGCTTAGGTCCGGGGGAAGAGTATGGCTACACCTTC.

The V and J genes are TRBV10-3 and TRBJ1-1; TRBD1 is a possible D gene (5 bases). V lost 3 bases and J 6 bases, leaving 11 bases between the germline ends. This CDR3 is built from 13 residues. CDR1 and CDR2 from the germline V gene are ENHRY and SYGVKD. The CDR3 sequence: CAISEILGAEAFF. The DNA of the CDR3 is TGTGCCATCAGTGAAATTTTAGGGGCTGAAGCTTTCTTT.